The rows below give T cell receptor beta chains drawn from one sample of a study of blood T cells in healthy people across ages. TCRdb independently ran MiXCR on the 5' RACE reads; one entry per CDR3 protein. The sample shows about 940,000 distinct CDR3 sequences, roughly 43% of them seen only once. Sequences were obtained from blood. The receptors come from a man younger than 40 in good health. The CDR3 runs from the conserved cysteine through the conserved F or W. The D gene is left open where the match is weak. The size entry is marked missing in some rows and otherwise reads once, few, many or a size class.

clone size	V gene	D gene	J gene	CDR3 protein	CDR3 DNA
-	TRBV6-2/TRBV6-3	TRBD1	TRBJ1-1	CATQRQGASTEAFF	TGTGCGACCCAGAGACAGGGGGCGAGCACTGAAGCTTTCTTT
once	TRBV2	-	TRBJ1-5	CASTDPGFSNQPQHF	TGTGCCAGCACCGATCCGGGATTTAGCAATCAGCCCCAGCATTTT
few	TRBV29-1	TRBD1	TRBJ2-7	CSVPGTGRYEQYF	TGCAGCGTACCCGGGACAGGGCGATACGAGCAGTACTTC
-	TRBV11-3	TRBD2	TRBJ2-1	CASSLYAGGEQFF	TGTGCCAGCAGCTTATATGCGGGGGGAGAGCAGTTCTTC
many	TRBV10-3	TRBD1	TRBJ2-3	CAISATTGETDTQYF	TGTGCCATCAGTGCAACGACAGGGGAAACAGATACGCAGTATTTT
-	TRBV10-3	-	TRBJ1-1	CAISVGGGYTEAFF	TGTGCCATCAGTGTAGGTGGGGGGTACACTGAAGCTTTCTTT
-	TRBV5-1	-	TRBJ1-2	CASSHSDRTINYGYTF	TGCGCCAGCAGCCATTCCGACAGAACAATCAACTATGGCTACACCTTC
-	TRBV7-9	TRBD1	TRBJ1-2	CASSSNSGRGLIYGYTF	TGTGCCAGCAGCTCAAATTCTGGCAGGGGGCTGATCTATGGCTACACCTTC
-	TRBV4-1	-	TRBJ2-6	CASSSSGNSGANVLTF	TGCGCCAGCAGCTCCTCGGGCAACTCTGGGGCCAACGTCCTGACTTTC
few	TRBV20-1	TRBD1	TRBJ1-6	CSARVETGLRSPLHF	TGCAGTGCTAGAGTGGAGACAGGGTTGCGATCACCCCTCCACTTT
few	TRBV20-1	TRBD1	TRBJ2-1	CSARDGTGKYNEQFF	TGCAGTGCTAGAGACGGGACAGGGAAATACAATGAGCAGTTCTTC
few	TRBV16	-	TRBJ1-1	CASSVQNTEAFF	TGTGCCAGCAGCGTACAAAACACTGAAGCTTTCTTT
-	TRBV7-3	-	TRBJ1-1	CASSFSYTEAFF	TGTGCCAGCAGCTTTTCTTACACTGAAGCTTTCTTT
-	TRBV6-5	-	TRBJ1-2	CASRLDGGYGYTF	TGTGCCAGCAGGTTGGACGGAGGCTATGGCTACACCTTC
-	TRBV20-1	-	TRBJ2-7	CSARAPRGLGEQYF	TGCAGTGCGCGTGCCCCCAGGGGATTAGGCGAGCAGTACTTC
few	TRBV5-1	-	TRBJ2-5	CASRVQETQYF	TGCGCCAGCAGGGTCCAAGAGACCCAGTACTTC
-	TRBV20-1	TRBD2	TRBJ2-1	CSAGRASGSSYNEQFF	TGCAGTGCGGGGAGGGCTAGCGGAAGCTCCTACAATGAGCAGTTCTTC
-	TRBV20-1	TRBD2	TRBJ2-5	CSAHFTGGIFQETQYF	TGCAGTGCTCACTTTACGGGGGGGATTTTCCAAGAGACCCAGTACTTC
-	TRBV7-2	-	TRBJ1-2	CASSLDPASYGYTF	TGTGCCAGCAGCTTAGACCCAGCCTCCTATGGCTACACCTTC
once	TRBV5-6	-	TRBJ1-1	CASSLVRSPWGAFF	TGTGCCAGCAGCTTGGTACGGTCCCCGTGGGGAGCTTTCTTT
few	TRBV12-3/TRBV12-4	-	TRBJ2-1	CASSRPEGGPYNEQFF	TGTGCCAGCAGTCGCCCTGAGGGGGGCCCCTACAATGAGCAGTTCTTC
-	TRBV20-1	TRBD2	TRBJ2-5	CSAGIILAVQETQYF	TGCAGTGCTGGAATCATCCTAGCGGTACAAGAGACCCAGTACTTC
few	TRBV28	-	TRBJ1-1	CASSLGGLAFF	TGTGCCAGCAGCCTAGGGGGTTTAGCTTTCTTT
-	TRBV19	-	TRBJ2-4	CASRDILAKNIQYF	TGTGCCAGTAGAGACATTCTAGCCAAAAACATTCAGTACTTC
-	TRBV5-1	-	TRBJ1-1	CASSADGYTEAFF	TGCGCCAGCAGCGCGGACGGGTACACTGAAGCTTTCTTT
-	TRBV6-1	-	TRBJ2-5	CASSKGGRTETQYF	TGTGCCAGCAGCAAGGGGGGGCGCACAGAGACCCAGTACTTC
-	TRBV6-1	TRBD1	TRBJ1-1	CASSQRTGGLMNTEAFF	TGTGCCAGCAGCCAACGGACAGGGGGCCTTATGAACACTGAAGCTTTCTTT
-	TRBV20-1	TRBD1	TRBJ2-7	CSARDPLAGGVSYEQYF	TGCAGTGCTAGAGATCCCTTGGCAGGGGGCGTCAGCTACGAGCAGTACTTC
-	TRBV5-6	-	TRBJ1-5	CASSLTAYQPQHF	TGTGCCAGCAGCCTGACAGCCTATCAGCCCCAGCATTTT